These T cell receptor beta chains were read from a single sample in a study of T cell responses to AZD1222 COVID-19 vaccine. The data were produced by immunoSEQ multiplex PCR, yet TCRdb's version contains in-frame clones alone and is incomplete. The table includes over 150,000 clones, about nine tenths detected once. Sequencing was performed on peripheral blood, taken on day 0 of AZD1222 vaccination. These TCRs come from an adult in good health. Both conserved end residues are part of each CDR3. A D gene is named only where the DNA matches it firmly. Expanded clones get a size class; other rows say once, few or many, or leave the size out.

TGTGCCAGCAGCGCGGACCACGGACGGGTTAATGAAAAACTGTTTTTT CASSADHGRVNEKLFF TRBJ1-4 - TRBV9 once
TGCGCCAGCAGCTTGAGGTCAGGGGGGGCGAACGAGCAGTACTTC CASSLRSGGANEQYF TRBJ2-7 - TRBV5-1 -
TGTGCCAGCAGCTGGGGACAGAAAGAGACCCAGTACTTC CASSWGQKETQYF TRBJ2-5 TRBD1 TRBV7-2 -
TGTGCCAGCAAGGACAGGCTGGCAAATCAGCCCCAGCATTTT CASKDRLANQPQHF TRBJ1-5 TRBD1 TRBV5-6 -
TGTGCCAGCTTCCCCCGGGCAGGGGGGAATGAGCAGTTCTTC CASFPRAGGNEQFF TRBJ2-1 - TRBV27 few
TGCGCCAGCAGCTTCCAGCTAGCTGATACGCAGTATTTT CASSFQLADTQYF TRBJ2-3 - TRBV4-3 -
TGTGCCAGCACTGCAGGGAGCTGGACTGAAGCTTTCTTT CASTAGSWTEAFF TRBJ1-1 - TRBV12-3/TRBV12-4 -
TGCGCCAGCAGCTTGGTGGCGGGGACAGATACGCAGTATTTT CASSLVAGTDTQYF TRBJ2-3 - TRBV5-1 -
TGTGCCAGCAGCGCTTCTCCACAGGGGGCGGGCGGGGAGCTGTTTTTT CASSASPQGAGGELFF TRBJ2-2 TRBD1 TRBV9 -
TGTGCCAGCTCACCACGGGTTGGGGTGTACCAAGAGACCCAGTACTTC CASSPRVGVYQETQYF TRBJ2-5 - TRBV18 once
TGTGCCAGCAGCCAAAAATTTGCGCCCCAGCATTTT CASSQKFAPQHF TRBJ1-5 - TRBV6-6 -
TGTGCCAGCAGCTTTGTTGGGGCTGGGGGCTACACCTTC CASSFVGAGGYTF TRBJ1-2 - TRBV12-3/TRBV12-4 -
TGTGCCAGCAGCTTAGCGGAGGGACAGGGGAAAGCTTTCTTT CASSLAEGQGKAFF TRBJ1-1 TRBD1 TRBV7-9 -
TGTGCCAGCAGTTTAAGTGGGATCTACGAGCAGTACTTC CASSLSGIYEQYF TRBJ2-7 - TRBV6-5 once
TGCGCCAGCAACGACAGGGGGTCAGATACGCAGTATTTT CASNDRGSDTQYF TRBJ2-3 TRBD1 TRBV5-1 -
TGTGCCAGCAGTTACTCGACGGCCGGGGAGCTGTTTTTT CASSYSTAGELFF TRBJ2-2 - TRBV6-2/TRBV6-3 -
TGTGCCAGCAGTTTATTGGTATCGGGGTCAAGGAGCTCCTACGAGCAGTACTTC CASSLLVSGSRSSYEQYF TRBJ2-7 - TRBV27 -
TGCGCCAGCAGCCTCGGGACAGGGGATAGCACCGGGGAGCTGTTTTTT CASSLGTGDSTGELFF TRBJ2-2 TRBD1 TRBV4-3 -
TGTGCCACCAGCCCCCGCGGAGGAGTAACTGGAAACACCATATATTTT CATSPRGGVTGNTIYF TRBJ1-3 - TRBV15 -
TGCGCCAGCAGCTTGGGACCGGACGGTTCTGGAAACACCATATATTTT CASSLGPDGSGNTIYF TRBJ1-3 - TRBV5-1 -
TGTGGCAACCCGGGCAAAATATCGAGCAATCAGCCCCAGCATTTT CGNPGKISSNQPQHF TRBJ1-5 - TRBV6-4 -
TGTGCCAGCAGTCGGACAGGGGGCACTGAAGCTTTCTTT CASSRTGGTEAFF TRBJ1-1 TRBD1 TRBV7-2 -
TGTGCCAGCACCTCAGGGGGCTATGGCTACACCTTC CASTSGGYGYTF TRBJ1-2 TRBD1 TRBV12-3/TRBV12-4 -
TGTGCCAGCAGCGTAGAGGGTAGCGGGGGTGGATACAATGAGCAGTTCTTC CASSVEGSGGGYNEQFF TRBJ2-1 TRBD2 TRBV9 -
TGTGCCAGCAGCCCCGGGGCCAGCGAGGGCTACACCTTC CASSPGASEGYTF TRBJ1-2 - TRBV7-9 -
TGTGCCAGCAGTTTATCAGGCGGGGGCAGTGCGTCACCCCTCCACTTT CASSLSGGGSASPLHF TRBJ1-6 - TRBV27 -
TGTGCCAGCAGTTACTCGCGGACAGACTATGGCTACACCTTC CASSYSRTDYGYTF TRBJ1-2 - TRBV6-2/TRBV6-3 -
TGCAGCGTTGAAGAGGATGGCTACACCTTC CSVEEDGYTF TRBJ1-2 - TRBV29-1 -
TGTGCCAGTAGTATCCCAGGGGGAGGCTACACCTTC CASSIPGGGYTF TRBJ1-2 TRBD1 TRBV19 -
TGTGCCAGCAGCCCAGCGGGACTAGCGGGGGGGCGTGAGCAGTTCTTC CASSPAGLAGGREQFF TRBJ2-1 TRBD2 TRBV11-2 -
TGTGCCAGCAGCTTAGCTAGTTCGGGGTCCTACAATGAGCAGTTCTTC CASSLASSGSYNEQFF TRBJ2-1 - TRBV7-3 -
TGTGCCTCACGTCATAGCGGGGGGGCCAATGAGCAGTTCTTC CASRHSGGANEQFF TRBJ2-1 TRBD2 TRBV11-2 once
TGTGCCAGCTCCTTAGGGGGTTCTAGTGGCTACACCTTC CASSLGGSSGYTF TRBJ1-2 - TRBV27 -
TGCGCCAGCAGCTCCAATCGAGGGAGCTCTGGAAACACCATATATTTT CASSSNRGSSGNTIYF TRBJ1-3 - TRBV5-1 -
TGTGCCAGCAGCCCCCACTACAATGAGCAGTTCTTC CASSPHYNEQFF TRBJ2-1 - TRBV7-9 once
TGTGCCAGCACTTTTTTCGGGGTGGATACGCAGTATTTT CASTFFGVDTQYF TRBJ2-3 - TRBV12-3/TRBV12-4 -
TGTGCCAGCTCACCGATGGAGAATCAGCCCCAGCATTTT CASSPMENQPQHF TRBJ1-5 - TRBV18 -
TGTGCCAGCAGCTCTGCACTACCAGGGGGCATGAACACTGAAGCTTTCTTT CASSSALPGGMNTEAFF TRBJ1-1 TRBD1 TRBV9 -
TGTGCCAGCAGCAACGGACGGAGGGAGCGGGTTGTTTGGACTGAAGCTTTCTTT CASSNGRRERVVWTEAFF TRBJ1-1 - TRBV7-9 -
TGCGCCAGCAGCTTTAGCAATGTTGGCGCTCTGAACACTGAAGCTTTCTTT CASSFSNVGALNTEAFF TRBJ1-1 - TRBV5-1 -
TGTGCCAGCAGCGTAGAGAGGGAAGACCAGGAGCTGTTTTTT CASSVEREDQELFF TRBJ2-2 - TRBV9 -
TGTGCCAGCAGCCAAGATCCCGGGACAGGGGACTACAATGAGCAGTTCTTC CASSQDPGTGDYNEQFF TRBJ2-1 TRBD1 TRBV3-1/TRBV3-2 -
TGTGCCAGCAGCCGGCTAGCGGGCTCGGCGACCGGGGAGCTGTTTTTT CASSRLAGSATGELFF TRBJ2-2 TRBD2 TRBV3-1/TRBV3-2 once
TGTGCCAGCAGCTTAGACTTGCGGGGCCTCTTAGGCTACACCTTC CASSLDLRGLLGYTF TRBJ1-2 - TRBV7-9 -
TGTGCCAGCTCACCACCGGGCAGGGACACTGAAGCTTTCTTT CASSPPGRDTEAFF TRBJ1-1 - TRBV18 -